This T cell receptor (beta chain) was found in a study of blood T cell repertoires in COVID-19. Per the original data handling: From reference gene primer amplification, estimates of nucleated cell counts were derived. Libraries were prepared by immunoSEQ multiplex PCR; TCRdb keeps only in-frame clonotypes and omits some of them. V, J and clone size were drawn from that table, and D and trimming were deduced from the DNA. The sample contains 300,000 to 400,000 clones, around 84% of which appear only once. J was trimmed by 4 bases and V by 8 bases; bases with no gene match: 4. CDR1 SEHNR and CDR2 FQNEAQ come from the germline V gene (reference sequence). This CDR3 has 12 amino acids.

What was sequenced was PBMCs or T cells enriched from blood (not recorded which). The sequence was obtained from a woman under 40 who had been exposed to COVID-19. The J gene is TRBJ1-1, the V gene TRBV7-9, with 7 positions matching TRBD1. The CDR3 reads CASGQGGTEAFF. The DNA of the CDR3 is TGTGCCAGCGGGCAGGGGGGCACTGAAGCTTTCTTT. Full variable domain (remainder filled in from reference TRBV7-9 and TRBJ1-1): DTGVSQNPRHKITKRGQNVTFRCDPISEHNRLYWYRQTLGQGPEFLTYFQNEAQLEKSRLLSDRFSAERPKGSFSTLEIQRTEQGDSAMYLCASGQGGTEAFFGQGTRLTVV.